These 24 T cell receptor beta chains were sequenced from one sample in a study of cytomegalovirus exposure and HLA in healthy donors. Amplification used 60 Vbeta primers and 13 Jbeta primers. Produced via immunoSEQ multiplex PCR; TCRdb's table is partial and in-frame only. The sample includes 80,000 to 90,000 clones, roughly 80% of them seen just once. The specimen sequenced was PBMCs. Receptor source: a man aged 35 to 55 in good health and CMV-seronegative.

The chain links TRBV7-9 to TRBJ2-7, with 13 positions matching TRBD2. The V segment lost 5 bases and the J segment 4 bases; nucleotides outside the gene matches: 8. The CDR3 consists of 16 residues. CDR1 and CDR2 from the germline V gene are SEHNR and FQNEAQ (reference sequence). The CDR3 sequence is CASSNRTSGSTYEQYF. As DNA, the CDR3 is TGTGCCAGCAGCAACAGGACTAGCGGGAGTACGTACGAGCAGTACTTC.

In this sample, this clone turned up a few times. The chain is built from TRBV10-1 and TRBJ1-6; TRBD1 might be the D (5 bases). Trimming shortened V by 3 bases and J by 7 bases, and 7 bases separated the two germline ends. The length of the CDR3 is 13 residues. Germline V gives CDR1 WNHNN, CDR2 SYGVQD (reference sequence). The CDR3 protein is CASSEDSNSPLHF. Written as DNA, the CDR3 is TGCGCCAGCAGTGAAGACAGCAATTCACCCCTCCACTTT.

J is TRBJ2-5 and V is TRBV5-4; 8 bases are a match to TRBD2. From germline, CDR1 is SGHNT and CDR2 YYREEE (reference sequence). CDR3 length: 14 residues. The trim removed 3 bases at V and 3 bases at J, leaving 4 bases unmatched. CDR3 DNA sequence: TGTGCCAGCAGCTCTCCGGGAGGGGAAGAGACCCAGTACTTC. This gives the protein CASSSPGGEETQYF. Looking up the rest from reference TRBV5-4 and TRBJ2-5 gives the full variable domain: ETGVTQSPTHLIKTRGQQVTLRCSSQSGHNTVSWYQQALGQGPQFIFQYYREEENGRGNFPPRFSGLQFPNYSSELNVNALELDDSALYLCASSSPGGEETQYFGPGTRLLVL.

The chain combines TRBV9 with TRBJ1-4; the D gene is possibly TRBD1 (5 bases). The ends were cut back, 0 bases at V and 4 bases at J, with 7 bases in the middle. Germline CDR1 reads SGDLS; CDR2 reads YYNGEE. This CDR3 spans 14 amino acids. The CDR3 DNA is TGTGCCAGCAGCGTAGGACAGTATAATGAAAAACTGTTTTTT. Amino acids: CASSVGQYNEKLFF.

The rearrangement links TRBV7-2 to TRBJ1-6; 8 bases map to TRBD1. Trimming took 3 bases from V and 0 from J; bases not matched to a gene: 7. From germline, CDR1 is SGHTA and CDR2 FQGNSA. The CDR3 spans 18 residues. The CDR3 DNA sequence: TGTGCCAGCAGCTTCGGCGGAGGACAGGGCTCCTATAATTCACCCCTCCACTTT. This sequence encodes CASSFGGGQGSYNSPLHF.

The rearrangement joins TRBV5-5 to TRBJ1-5; D is undetermined. Trimming took 1 base from V and 2 from J, leaving 10 bases between them. Per the germline V gene, CDR1 is SGHKS and CDR2 is YYEKEE (reference sequence). The CDR3 spans 15 residues. The CDR3 DNA reads TGTGCCAGCAGCTTGACAAGTCTCGGCAATCAGCCCCAGCATTTT. As protein: CASSLTSLGNQPQHF.

The chain uses TRBV10-3 and TRBJ1-2, with TRBD1 matching over 9 bases. The germline V gene has CDR1 ENHRY and CDR2 SYGVKD. The ends lost 5 bases at V and 6 bases at J; junction bases unmatched: 7. CDR3 length equals 14 residues. The CDR3 DNA sequence: TGTGCCATCAGTAGCCACAGGGGGCGGGATGGCTACACCTTC. Amino acids: CAISSHRGRDGYTF.

The chain couples TRBV19 to TRBJ2-5; 8 positions match TRBD2. J lost 2 bases, V lost 3 bases, and 5 bases had no gene match. This CDR3 is built from 15 residues. From germline, CDR1 is LNHDA and CDR2 SQIVND (reference sequence). The CDR3 is CASSIFGGGQETQYF. Written as DNA, the CDR3 is TGTGCCAGTAGTATCTTCGGGGGGGGTCAAGAGACCCAGTACTTC.

The chain couples TRBV7-2 to TRBJ2-3, with 8 bases aligning to TRBD2. J was trimmed by 2 bases and V by 3 bases; bases with no gene match: 4. The CDR3 contains 15 residues. Germline loops: CDR1 SGHTA, CDR2 FQGNSA. Here the CDR3 reads CASSFQAGATDTQYF. In DNA, the CDR3 is TGTGCCAGCAGCTTCCAAGCGGGAGCCACAGATACGCAGTATTTT. The complete variable domain, with remaining parts taken from reference TRBV7-2 and TRBJ2-3, reads GAGVSQSPSNKVTEKGKDVELRCDPISGHTALYWYRQSLGQGLEFLIYFQGNSAPDKSGLPSDRFSAERTGGSVSTLTIQRTQQEDSAVYLCASSFQAGATDTQYFGPGTRLTVL.

The chain couples TRBV18 to TRBJ2-7; TRBD2 might be the D (5 bases). Trimming left V 2 bases short and J 3 bases short, with 8 bases between. This CDR3 has 13 residues. Germline V gene data show CDR1 as KGHSH and CDR2 as LQKENI. The CDR3 loop reads CASSPSGVYEQYF. DNA of the CDR3: TGTGCCAGCTCACCATCCGGGGTCTACGAGCAGTACTTC.

J is TRBJ1-5 and V is TRBV5-1, with TRBD1 matching over 9 bases. CDR1 and CDR2 (germline): SGHRS, YFSETQ. CDR3 size: 14 residues. The V segment lost 4 bases and the J segment 6 bases; nucleotides outside the gene matches: 5. CDR3 in amino acids: CASSVTGGGQPQHF. In DNA form, the CDR3 reads TGCGCCAGCAGCGTAACAGGGGGCGGTCAGCCCCAGCATTTT.

This chain uses TRBV5-1 with TRBJ1-1, with no clear D. From germline, CDR1 is SGHRS and CDR2 YFSETQ. The CDR3 runs to 16 residues. Trimming removed 1 base at V and 3 bases at J, with 16 bases between. The DNA for the CDR3 is TGCGCCAGCAGCTTGCCGAAAACGTCCGGGGACACTGAAGCTTTCTTT. It translates to CASSLPKTSGDTEAFF.

The V call is TRBV5-1, the J call TRBJ2-3; D is unresolved. Deletions cut 1 base from V and 2 bases from J, with 8 bases between. This CDR3 comprises 14 residues. Germline CDR1 is SGHRS and CDR2 is YFSETQ. Written as DNA, the CDR3 is TGCGCCAGCAGCTTGACAGCCCCCACAGATACGCAGTATTTT. As protein: CASSLTAPTDTQYF.

Only a few counts were recorded for this clone. The genes are TRBV4-1 and TRBJ1-1; D remains ambiguous. V was pared by 1 base and J by 5 bases, with 11 bases between. The germline V gene encodes CDR1 MGHRA and CDR2 YSYEKL. CDR3 length: 14 residues. DNA of the CDR3: TGCGCCAGCAGCCAAGCGGGAGCGAGGACTGAAGCTTTCTTT. Amino acids: CASSQAGARTEAFF.

This clone was seen a few times. The V and J genes are TRBV6-1 and TRBJ1-5, with D hard to call. V shed 1 base and J shed 0 bases, with 10 bases lying between them. The CDR3 consists of 16 residues. The germline V gene has CDR1 MNHNS and CDR2 SASEGT. The CDR3 coding sequence is TGTGCCAGCAGTGAAGGGGAGGGATATAGCAATCAGCCCCAGCATTTT. It codes for CASSEGEGYSNQPQHF.

The chain combines TRBV7-8 with TRBJ2-2; 8 bases are a match to TRBD1. CDR1 and CDR2 (germline): SGHVS, FQNEAQ. The CDR3 runs 17 residues. Unmatched junction bases numbered 13, after V lost 5 bases and J lost 5 bases. CDR3 sequence: CASSAESTGVGTGELFF. The CDR3 nucleotides read TGTGCCAGCAGCGCCGAATCGACAGGGGTCGGGACCGGGGAGCTGTTTTTT. Full variable domain (rest looked up from reference TRBV7-8 and TRBJ2-2): GAGVSQSPRYKVAKRGQDVALRCDPISGHVSLFWYQQALGQGPEFLTYFQNEAQLDKSGLPSDRFFAERPEGSVSTLKIQRTQQEDSAVYLCASSAESTGVGTGELFFGEGSRLTVL.

This sequence joins TRBV4-1 and TRBJ2-1; 10 positions agree with TRBD2. Germline trimming cut 0 bases from V and 0 bases from J; bases unmatched to any gene: 11. Germline values: CDR1 MGHRA, CDR2 YSYEKL. This CDR3 spans 20 amino acids. The DNA for the CDR3 is TGCGCCAGCAGCCAAGAATCATCTAGCGGGAGAATCCGCTCCTACAATGAGCAGTTCTTC. It specifies CASSQESSSGRIRSYNEQFF.

The chain is built from TRBV29-1 and TRBJ2-5; TRBD2 matches at 11 bases. After removal of 4 bases from V and 10 bases from J, the junction contained 11 bases not matched to a gene. This CDR3 has 14 residues. Germline loops: CDR1 SQVTM, CDR2 ANQGSEA. The CDR3 region has the DNA TGCAGCGTTGGACCGGGACTAGCGGCGGGGGGCCAGTACTTC. Protein sequence: CSVGPGLAAGGQYF.

The rearrangement joins TRBV28 to TRBJ2-7, with TRBD1 matching over 7 bases. V was clipped by 6 bases and J by 3 bases; unmatched bases: 14. The CDR3 is made up of 16 amino acids. From germline, CDR1 is MDHEN and CDR2 SYDVKM. The CDR3, as DNA: TGTGCCAGCAGCCATCGTACAGGGGCGACCCGCTACGAGCAGTACTTC. Translation: CASSHRTGATRYEQYF.

As to this clone: One junction end does not reproduce the germline sequence, and a read error may be involved. The CDR3 region has the DNA TGTTCCAGCAGCTTAGCGGGACGGGGGGCACCCAACTACGAGCAGTACTTC. It specifies CSSSLAGRGAPNYEQYF. The chain carries TRBV7-9 and TRBJ2-7; 8 nucleotides match TRBD2. CDR1 and CDR2 from the germline V gene are SEHNR and FQNEAQ (reference sequence). This CDR3 region has 17 residues.

This clone showed up just once. The chain has TRBV18 and TRBJ2-7; D is undetermined. Germline V lookup: CDR1 KGHSH, CDR2 LQKENI. Trimming cost V 3 bases and J 3 bases, with 9 bases left between them. This CDR3 has 13 residues. CDR3: CASSPPELYEQYF. The CDR3 DNA is TGTGCCAGCTCACCCCCTGAGCTCTACGAGCAGTACTTC.

The genes are TRBV19 and TRBJ1-2, with D possibly matching TRBD1 (5 bases). The V gene lost 1 base and the J gene lost 8 bases, with 23 bases spanning the gap. The CDR3 spans 17 residues. CDR1 LNHDA and CDR2 SQIVND come from the germline V gene (reference sequence). CDR3: CASSIGQSERRVAGYTF. In DNA form, the CDR3 reads TGTGCCAGTAGTATAGGACAGTCTGAACGTCGAGTTGCCGGCTACACCTTC.

The chain recombines TRBV5-1 with TRBJ1-5; 7 bases map to TRBD1. This CDR3 has 15 amino acids. The V and J ends lost 5 bases and 0 bases, in that order; junction bases with no gene match: 5. Germline values: CDR1 SGHRS, CDR2 YFSETQ. CDR3 coding DNA: TGCGCCAGCAGGAGGGACAGTTATAGCAATCAGCCCCAGCATTTT. Protein: CASRRDSYSNQPQHF. Full variable domain (outside the CDR3, taken from reference TRBV5-1 and TRBJ1-5): KAGVTQTPRYLIKTRGQQVTLSCSPISGHRSVSWYQQTPGQGLQFLFEYFSETQRNKGNFPGRFSGRQFSNSRSEMNVSTLELGDSALYLCASRRDSYSNQPQHFGDGTRLSIL.

This chain uses TRBV5-4 with TRBJ2-2; TRBD2 matches 13 bases. Trimming cost V 4 bases and J 6 bases; bases outside gene matches: 6. CDR1 SGHNT and CDR2 YYREEE come from the germline V gene (reference sequence). This CDR3 contains 16 residues. The CDR3 nucleotides are TGTGCCAGCAGCACCGGACTAGCGGGAGCTGCCGGGGAGCTGTTTTTT. This codes for CASSTGLAGAAGELFF.